Detailed here is one T cell receptor beta chain. What it binds is not known. The data are from a study of T cell responses to AZD1222 COVID-19 vaccine. Profiling relied on immunoSEQ multiplex PCR, and the TCRdb table lists in-frame clones only, not all of them. The sample carries 150,000 to 200,000 clones, approximately 94% recorded once. The CDR3 runs to 14 residues. Germline values: CDR1 SNHLY, CDR2 FYNNEI. Between the trimmed V and J ends, which lost 6 bases and 7 bases, there was a span of 16 bases. Second doses were pooled across both intervals (about 4 or about 12 weeks). Study results and limitations: Increased Spike-specific TCR breadth and depth were observed after two AZD1222 doses.

The clonotype originates from an adult who received the AZD1222 COVID-19 vaccine. This specimen consisted of peripheral blood, obtained 28 days after the second AZD1222 dose. The V gene is TRBV2, the J gene TRBJ1-3; D call uncertain. The CDR3 loop is CASRGTLLRNTIYF. The CDR3 nucleotides read TGTGCCAGCAGAGGAACCCTCCTTCGGAACACCATATATTTT.